The 8 T cell receptor beta chains in this list originate from one sample, sequenced in a study of response to subunit inactivated influenza vaccine. TCRdb used MiXCR to reprocess the RT-PCR reads, holding one entry per CDR3 protein. This table has fewer than 750,000 distinct CDR3 sequences, 11% to 15% appearing once. The sequenced sample was PBMCs from blood, obtained about 12 days after vaccination. The receptor set was obtained from a man aged 45-65 years who received an inactivated influenza vaccine.

This clonotype was found many times. This rearrangement joins TRBV20-1 to TRBJ2-3; D is ambiguous. The CDR3 has 13 residues. Germline V gene lookup returns CDR1 DFQATT and CDR2 SNEGSKA (reference sequence). V lost 3 bases to trimming and J lost 6 bases, with 13 bases between them. As DNA, the CDR3 is TGCAGTGCTAGGGGTAGCCGCGCCGATACGCAGTATTTT. This sequence encodes CSARGSRADTQYF.

This chain connects TRBV14 to TRBJ2-3, with D uncertain. The CDR3 runs to 14 residues. Trimming pared 1 base from V and 6 bases from J, leaving 11 bases between. CDR1 is SGHDN, CDR2 FVKESK, per germline. CDR3 in amino acids: CASSQGALRDTQYF. The DNA of the CDR3 is TGTGCCAGCAGCCAAGGGGCCCTTCGTGATACGCAGTATTTT.

This clonotype occurred many times. The CDR3: CASSPLTANYGYTF. For the CDR3, the DNA is TGTGCCAGCAGCCCCCTGACAGCTAACTATGGCTACACCTTC. V gene TRBV7-7 combines with J gene TRBJ1-2; maybe TRBD1 (5 bases). Germline CDR1 is SSHAT and CDR2 is FNYEAQ (reference sequence). Trimming removed 5 bases at V and 0 bases at J, with 10 bases between. The CDR3 sequence is 14 residues long.

A few counts support this clonotype. The chain combines TRBV20-1 with TRBJ2-1; 14 positions match TRBD2. The germline CDR1 and CDR2 sequences are DFQATT and SNEGSKA (reference sequence). This CDR3 has 16 amino acids. The ends lost 4 bases at V and 2 bases at J; junction bases unmatched: 4. The CDR3 DNA is TGCAGTGCTACGAGACTAGCGGGAGGGGCCTACAATGAGCAGTTCTTC. It yields the protein CSATRLAGGAYNEQFF.

V gene TRBV5-5 combines with J gene TRBJ1-2; TRBD1 agrees at 10 bases. Germline values: CDR1 SGHKS, CDR2 YYEKEE (reference sequence). The CDR3 sequence is 15 residues long. V was clipped by 3 bases and J by 3 bases; unmatched bases: 5. This CDR3 is CASSSQTGGDYGYTF. CDR3 bases: TGTGCCAGCAGCTCGCAGACAGGGGGCGACTATGGCTACACCTTC.

The rearrangement links TRBV20-1 to TRBJ2-3; 7 positions match TRBD2. Per the germline V gene, CDR1 is DFQATT and CDR2 is SNEGSKA (reference sequence). The CDR3 totals 16 residues. After removal of 5 bases from V and 5 bases from J, the junction contained 16 bases not matched to a gene. CDR3 sequence (DNA): TGCAGTGCTCCCCCTGGGGGGGACTTTCTAAGAGATACGCAGTATTTT. Its protein is CSAPPGGDFLRDTQYF.

The V and J genes are TRBV5-1 and TRBJ2-7, with 7 bases fitting TRBD1. Per germline, CDR1 SGHRS and CDR2 YFSETQ. The V and J ends lost 4 bases and 4 bases, in that order; junction bases with no gene match: 8. The CDR3 length is 14 residues. CDR3 bases: TGCGCCAGCAGCCCCGGGACAGTCGAATACGAGCAGTACTTC. Translation: CASSPGTVEYEQYF.

There are a few counts of this clonotype. The chain links TRBV5-1 to TRBJ1-1; TRBD1 is a possible D gene (5 bases). Germline CDR1 SGHRS, CDR2 YFSETQ. The V and J ends lost 2 bases and 0 bases respectively, with 11 bases between them. CDR3 length: 15 amino acids. This CDR3 is CASSFARAMNTEAFF. In nucleotides, the CDR3 is TGCGCCAGCAGCTTCGCCAGGGCTATGAACACTGAAGCTTTCTTT. Full variable domain (outside the CDR3, taken from reference TRBV5-1 and TRBJ1-1): KAGVTQTPRYLIKTRGQQVTLSCSPISGHRSVSWYQQTPGQGLQFLFEYFSETQRNKGNFPGRFSGRQFSNSRSEMNVSTLELGDSALYLCASSFARAMNTEAFFGQGTRLTVV.